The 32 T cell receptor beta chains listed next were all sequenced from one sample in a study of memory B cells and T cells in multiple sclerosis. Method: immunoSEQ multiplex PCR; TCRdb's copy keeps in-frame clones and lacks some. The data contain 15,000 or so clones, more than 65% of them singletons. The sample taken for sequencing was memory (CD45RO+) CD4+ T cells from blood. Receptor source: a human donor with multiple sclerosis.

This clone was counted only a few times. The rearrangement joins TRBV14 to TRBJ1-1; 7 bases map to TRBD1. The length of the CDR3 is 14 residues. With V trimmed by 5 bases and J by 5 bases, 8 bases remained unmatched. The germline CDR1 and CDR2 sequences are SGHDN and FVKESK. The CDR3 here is CASSDFDRETEAFF. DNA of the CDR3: TGTGCCAGCAGCGATTTCGACAGGGAAACTGAAGCTTTCTTT.

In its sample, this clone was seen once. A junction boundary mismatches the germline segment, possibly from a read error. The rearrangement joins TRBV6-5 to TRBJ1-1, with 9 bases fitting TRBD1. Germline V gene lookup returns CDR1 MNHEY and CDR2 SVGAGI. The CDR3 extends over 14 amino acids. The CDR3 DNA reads TGTGCCAGCAGGGGACAGGGAATGAACGCTGAAGCTTTCTTT. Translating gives CASRGQGMNAEAFF.

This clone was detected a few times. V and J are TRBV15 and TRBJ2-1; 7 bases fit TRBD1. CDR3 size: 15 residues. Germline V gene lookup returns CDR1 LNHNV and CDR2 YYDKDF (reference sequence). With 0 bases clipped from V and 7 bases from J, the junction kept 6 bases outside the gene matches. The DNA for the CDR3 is TGTGCCACCAGCAGAGATCGTAGGGGGCAAAATGAGCAGTTCTTC. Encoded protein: CATSRDRRGQNEQFF.

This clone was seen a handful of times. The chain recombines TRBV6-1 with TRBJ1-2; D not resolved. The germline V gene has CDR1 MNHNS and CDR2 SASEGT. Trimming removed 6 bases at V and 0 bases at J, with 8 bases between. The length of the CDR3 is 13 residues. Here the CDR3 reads CASSAMTNYGYTF. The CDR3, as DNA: TGTGCCAGCAGCGCGATGACTAACTATGGCTACACCTTC.

The CDR3 is CASSLAGGSTDTQYF. CDR3 coding DNA: TGTGCCAGCAGCTTAGCGGGGGGGAGCACAGATACGCAGTATTTT. The V and J genes are TRBV7-8 and TRBJ2-3, with 7 positions matching TRBD2. From germline, CDR1 is SGHVS and CDR2 FQNEAQ. With 0 bases clipped from V and 0 bases from J, the junction kept 0 bases outside the gene matches. CDR3 length equals 15 residues.

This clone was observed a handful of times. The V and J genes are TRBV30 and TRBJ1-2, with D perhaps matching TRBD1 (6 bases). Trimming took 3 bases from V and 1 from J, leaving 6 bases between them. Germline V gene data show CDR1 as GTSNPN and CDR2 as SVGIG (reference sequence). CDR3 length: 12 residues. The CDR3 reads CAWRGHNYGYTF. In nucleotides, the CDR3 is TGTGCCTGGAGGGGACATAACTATGGCTACACCTTC.

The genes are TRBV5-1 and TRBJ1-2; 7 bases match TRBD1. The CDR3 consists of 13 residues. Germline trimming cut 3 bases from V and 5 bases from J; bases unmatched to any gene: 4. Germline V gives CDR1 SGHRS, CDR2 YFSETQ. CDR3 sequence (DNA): TGCGCCAGCAGCTCCGAGGGACAGTATGGCTACACCTTC. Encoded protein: CASSSEGQYGYTF.

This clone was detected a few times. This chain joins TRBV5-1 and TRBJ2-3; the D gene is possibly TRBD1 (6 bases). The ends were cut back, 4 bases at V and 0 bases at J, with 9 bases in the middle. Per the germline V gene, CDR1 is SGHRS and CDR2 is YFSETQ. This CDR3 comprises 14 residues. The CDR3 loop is CASSTDSSTDTQYF. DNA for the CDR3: TGCGCCAGCAGCACGGACAGTAGCACAGATACGCAGTATTTT.

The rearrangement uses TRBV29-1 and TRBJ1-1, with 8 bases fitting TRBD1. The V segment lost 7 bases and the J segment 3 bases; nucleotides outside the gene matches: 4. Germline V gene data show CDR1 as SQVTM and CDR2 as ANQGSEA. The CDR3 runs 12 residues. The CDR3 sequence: CSASRGHTEAFF. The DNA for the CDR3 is TGCAGCGCATCCAGGGGGCACACTGAAGCTTTCTTT.

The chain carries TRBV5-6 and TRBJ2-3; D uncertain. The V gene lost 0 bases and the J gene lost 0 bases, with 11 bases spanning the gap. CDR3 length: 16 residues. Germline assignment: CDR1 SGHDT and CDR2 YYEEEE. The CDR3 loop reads CASSLGTTFSTDTQYF. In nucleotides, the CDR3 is TGTGCCAGCAGCTTGGGCACGACATTTAGCACAGATACGCAGTATTTT.

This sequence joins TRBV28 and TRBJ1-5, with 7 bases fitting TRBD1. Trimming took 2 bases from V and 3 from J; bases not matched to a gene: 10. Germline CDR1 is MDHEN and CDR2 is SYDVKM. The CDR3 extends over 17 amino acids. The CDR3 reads CASSLGLRGRDNQPQHF. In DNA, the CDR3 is TGTGCCAGCAGTTTAGGTCTGAGGGGGCGCGACAATCAGCCCCAGCATTTT.

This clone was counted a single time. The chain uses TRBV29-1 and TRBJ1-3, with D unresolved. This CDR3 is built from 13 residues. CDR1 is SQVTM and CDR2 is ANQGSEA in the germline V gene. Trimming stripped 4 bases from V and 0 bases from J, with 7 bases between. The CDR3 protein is CSVGRSSGNTIYF. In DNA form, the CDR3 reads TGCAGCGTTGGACGGAGCTCTGGAAACACCATATATTTT.

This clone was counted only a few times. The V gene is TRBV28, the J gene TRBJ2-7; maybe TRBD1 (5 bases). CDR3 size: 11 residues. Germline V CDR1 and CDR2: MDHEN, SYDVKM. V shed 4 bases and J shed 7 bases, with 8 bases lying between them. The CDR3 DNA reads TGTGCCAGCAGTTACAGGTTAGAGCAGTACTTC. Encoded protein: CASSYRLEQYF.

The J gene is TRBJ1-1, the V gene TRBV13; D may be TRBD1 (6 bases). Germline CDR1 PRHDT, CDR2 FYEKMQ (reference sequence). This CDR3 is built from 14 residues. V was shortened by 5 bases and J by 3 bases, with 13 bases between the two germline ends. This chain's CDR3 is CASSPNREYTEAFF. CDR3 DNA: TGTGCCAGCAGCCCCAACAGGGAGTACACTGAAGCTTTCTTT.

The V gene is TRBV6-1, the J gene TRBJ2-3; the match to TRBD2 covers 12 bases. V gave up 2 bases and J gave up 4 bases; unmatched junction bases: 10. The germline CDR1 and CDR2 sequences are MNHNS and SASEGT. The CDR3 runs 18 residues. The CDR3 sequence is CASSERRTSGVGADTQYF. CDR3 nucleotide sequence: TGTGCCAGCAGTGAAAGGAGGACTAGCGGGGTGGGCGCAGATACGCAGTATTTT.

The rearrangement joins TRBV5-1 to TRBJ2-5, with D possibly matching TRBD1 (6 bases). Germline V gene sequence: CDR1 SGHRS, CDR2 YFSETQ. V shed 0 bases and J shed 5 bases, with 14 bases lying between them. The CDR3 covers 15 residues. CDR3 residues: CASSLGLGAGETQYF. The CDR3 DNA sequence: TGCGCCAGCAGCTTGGGACTGGGGGCCGGGGAGACCCAGTACTTC.

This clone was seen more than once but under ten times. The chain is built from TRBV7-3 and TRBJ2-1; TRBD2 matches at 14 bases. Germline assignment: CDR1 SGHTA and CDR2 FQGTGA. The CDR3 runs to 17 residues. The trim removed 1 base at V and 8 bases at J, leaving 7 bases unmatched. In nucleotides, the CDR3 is TGTGCCAGCAGCTTAAGCAGGGGACTAGCGGGAGCGGATGAGCAGTTCTTC. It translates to CASSLSRGLAGADEQFF.

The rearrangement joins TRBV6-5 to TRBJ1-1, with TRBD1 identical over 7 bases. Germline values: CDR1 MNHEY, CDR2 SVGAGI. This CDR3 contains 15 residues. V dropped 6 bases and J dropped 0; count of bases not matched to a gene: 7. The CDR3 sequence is CASSRDSALNTEAFF. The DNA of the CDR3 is TGTGCCAGCAGCCGGGACAGCGCCTTGAACACTGAAGCTTTCTTT.

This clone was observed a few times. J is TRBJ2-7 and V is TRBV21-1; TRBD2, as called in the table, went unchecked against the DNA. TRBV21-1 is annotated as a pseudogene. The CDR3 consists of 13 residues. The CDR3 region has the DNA TGTGCCAGCCGCTCCCTAGGATCCTACGAGCAGTACTTC. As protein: CASRSLGSYEQYF.

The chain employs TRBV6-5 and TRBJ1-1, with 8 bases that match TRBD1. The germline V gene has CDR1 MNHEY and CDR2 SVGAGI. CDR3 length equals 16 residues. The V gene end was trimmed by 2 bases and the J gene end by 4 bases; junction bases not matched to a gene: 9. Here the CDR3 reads CASSYDITGGLTEAFF. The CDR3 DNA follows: TGTGCCAGCAGTTACGATATAACAGGGGGTCTCACTGAAGCTTTCTTT.

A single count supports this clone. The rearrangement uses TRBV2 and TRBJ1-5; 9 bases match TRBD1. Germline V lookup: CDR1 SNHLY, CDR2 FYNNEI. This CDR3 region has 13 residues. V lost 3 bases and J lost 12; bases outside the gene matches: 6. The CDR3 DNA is TGTGCCAGCAGTGAGAGGGGACAGGGAGGCCAGCATTTT. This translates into CASSERGQGGQHF.

CDR3 region: CASSLTGNEQYF. CDR3 bases: TGTGCCAGCAGCTTAACAGGGAACGAGCAGTACTTC. The chain recombines TRBV7-8 with TRBJ2-7, with D perhaps matching TRBD1 (6 bases). Germline lookup yields CDR1 SGHVS and CDR2 FQNEAQ. CDR3 length equals 12 residues. The V end was cut by 2 bases, the J end by 5 bases, with 7 bases between.

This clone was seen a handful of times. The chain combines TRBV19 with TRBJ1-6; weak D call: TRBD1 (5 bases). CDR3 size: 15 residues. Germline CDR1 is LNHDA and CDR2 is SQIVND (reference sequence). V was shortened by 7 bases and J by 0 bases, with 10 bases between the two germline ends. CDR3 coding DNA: TGTGCCAGTACCCTCGACAGCTCCTATAATTCACCCCTCCACTTT. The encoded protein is CASTLDSSYNSPLHF.

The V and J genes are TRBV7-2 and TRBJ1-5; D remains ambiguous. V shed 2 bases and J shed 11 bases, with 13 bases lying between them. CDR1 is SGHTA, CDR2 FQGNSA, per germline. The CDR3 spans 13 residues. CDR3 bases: TGTGCCAGCAGCTTATACTCAGGAATCGCCCAGCATTTT. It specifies CASSLYSGIAQHF.

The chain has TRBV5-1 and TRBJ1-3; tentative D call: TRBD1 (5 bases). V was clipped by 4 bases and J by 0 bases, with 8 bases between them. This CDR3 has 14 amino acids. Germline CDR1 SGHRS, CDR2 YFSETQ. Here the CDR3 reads CASSPDNSGNTIYF. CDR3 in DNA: TGCGCCAGCAGCCCGGACAACTCTGGAAACACCATATATTTT.

The CDR3 DNA sequence: TGTGCCAGCAGCTTGGCTACAGGCATGAGGAATTCACCCCTCCACTTT. Translating gives CASSLATGMRNSPLHF. This chain connects TRBV5-6 to TRBJ1-6; maybe TRBD1 (5 bases). This CDR3 has 16 amino acids. Trimming shortened V by 0 bases and J by 7 bases, and 14 bases separated the two germline ends. Germline V gene lookup returns CDR1 SGHDT and CDR2 YYEEEE.

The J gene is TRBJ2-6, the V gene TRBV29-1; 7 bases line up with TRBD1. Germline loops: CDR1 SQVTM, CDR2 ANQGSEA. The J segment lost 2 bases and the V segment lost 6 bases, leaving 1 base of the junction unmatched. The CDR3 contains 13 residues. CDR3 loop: CSVGQAGANVLTF. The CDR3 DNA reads TGCAGCGTCGGACAGGCTGGGGCCAACGTCCTGACTTTC.

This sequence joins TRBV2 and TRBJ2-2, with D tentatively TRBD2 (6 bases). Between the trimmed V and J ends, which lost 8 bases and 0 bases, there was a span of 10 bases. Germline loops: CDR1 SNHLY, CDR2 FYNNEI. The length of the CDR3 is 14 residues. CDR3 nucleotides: TGTGCCAGCGCGCGGACTACGAACACCGGGGAGCTGTTTTTT. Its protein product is CASARTTNTGELFF.

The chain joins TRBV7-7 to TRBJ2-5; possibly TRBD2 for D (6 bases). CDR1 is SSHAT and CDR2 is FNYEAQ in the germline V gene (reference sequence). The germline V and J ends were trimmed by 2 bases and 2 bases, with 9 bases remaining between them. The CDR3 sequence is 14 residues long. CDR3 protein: CASSLPGTQETQYF. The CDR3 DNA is TGTGCCAGCAGCTTACCCGGGACTCAAGAGACCCAGTACTTC.

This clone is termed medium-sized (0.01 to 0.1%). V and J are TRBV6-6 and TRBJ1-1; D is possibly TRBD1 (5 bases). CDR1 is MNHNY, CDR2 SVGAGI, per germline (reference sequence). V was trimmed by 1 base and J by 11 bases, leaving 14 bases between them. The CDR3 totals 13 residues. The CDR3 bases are TGTGCCAGCAGTTACTACCGGGACTCGAGGGCTTTCTTT. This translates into CASSYYRDSRAFF.

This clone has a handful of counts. CDR3 region: CASNGQGHKDTQYF. CDR3 in DNA: TGTGCCAGCAACGGACAGGGTCATAAGGATACGCAGTATTTT. The chain recombines TRBV2 with TRBJ2-3, with 8 bases aligning to TRBD1. The CDR3 contains 14 residues. J lost 6 bases, V lost 7 bases, and 9 bases had no gene match. Germline CDR1 and CDR2: SNHLY and FYNNEI.

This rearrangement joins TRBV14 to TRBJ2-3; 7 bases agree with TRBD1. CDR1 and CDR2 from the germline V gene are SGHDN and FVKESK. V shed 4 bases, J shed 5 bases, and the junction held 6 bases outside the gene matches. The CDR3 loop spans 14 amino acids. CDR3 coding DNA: TGTGCCAGCAGCCTTGGGACAGTCCAAGATACGCAGTATTTT. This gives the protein CASSLGTVQDTQYF.